This T cell receptor beta chain is from a study of T-cell memory formation after mild COVID-19. Study-level points and caveats: Balance between CD4 and CD8 was seen in clones contracting day 15 to 85, and a CD4+ lean was seen in later expanders.

This clonotype was counted a few times. Antigen unknown. This CDR3 contains 18 residues. The germline V gene encodes CDR1 MGHDK and CDR2 SYGVNS. V shed 1 base, J shed 2 bases, and the junction held 13 bases outside the gene matches. With constant-segment primers, 5'RACE yielded cDNA libraries of TCR alpha and TCR beta that carried sample barcodes and UMIs. TCRdb reprocessed the 5' RACE reads via MiXCR and lists one record per CDR3 protein. The table lists 15,000 or so distinct CDR3 sequences, around 21% of them singletons, with around three fifths in the top ten. The sequenced sample was PBMCs or a T cell subset sorted from them (not recorded which). V is TRBV25-1 and J is TRBJ2-7; TRBD1 matches 8 bases. The receptor was derived from a man between 18 and 35 years old who had mild COVID-19 (a few samples of this study predate the infection). Cell type and time point are not known. In nucleotides, the CDR3 is TGTGCCAGCAGTGAATTCGGGTCCCCAGGGGGCAGGCCCTACGAGCAGTACTTC. It codes for CASSEFGSPGGRPYEQYF.